This record covers a single TCR beta chain. V lost 6 bases, J lost 4 bases, and 13 bases lay in between. From germline, CDR1 is MDHEN and CDR2 SYDVKM. The length of the CDR3 is 13 residues. A PCR-confirmed or clinician-diagnosed COVID-19 case had contacted exposed participants within 2 weeks of entry. These data are taken from a study of blood T cell repertoires in COVID-19. Overall study context: T cells, B-cell-depleted T cells, or PBMCs supplied cDNA or gDNA.

Only in-frame clones appear in the TCRdb table, and some are missing; sequencing was by immunoSEQ multiplex PCR. The sample gives roughly 150,000 clones, over 80% of which show up once; approximately 5.1% is in the top ten. The rearrangement joins TRBV28 to TRBJ2-7; D might be TRBD2 (6 bases). Material for sequencing was PBMCs or T cells enriched from blood (not recorded which). This receptor was identified in a man between 65 and 80 years old who had been exposed to COVID-19. The chain's CDR3 is CASRGTGGYEQYF. The CDR3 nucleotides read TGTGCCAGCAGGGGGACCGGGGGATACGAGCAGTACTTC.